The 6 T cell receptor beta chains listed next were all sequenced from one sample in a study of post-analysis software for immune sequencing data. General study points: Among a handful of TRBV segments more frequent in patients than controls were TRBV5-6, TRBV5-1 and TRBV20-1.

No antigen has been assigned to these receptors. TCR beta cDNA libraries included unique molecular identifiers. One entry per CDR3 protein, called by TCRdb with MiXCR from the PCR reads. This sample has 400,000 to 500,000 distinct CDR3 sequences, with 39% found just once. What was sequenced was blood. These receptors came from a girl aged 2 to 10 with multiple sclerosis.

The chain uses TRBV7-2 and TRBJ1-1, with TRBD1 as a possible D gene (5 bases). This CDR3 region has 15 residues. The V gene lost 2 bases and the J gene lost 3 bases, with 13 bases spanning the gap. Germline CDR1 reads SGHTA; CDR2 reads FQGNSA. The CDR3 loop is CASSLRGAGDTEAFF. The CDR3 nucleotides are TGTGCCAGCAGCTTAAGAGGGGCGGGGGACACTGAAGCTTTCTTT.

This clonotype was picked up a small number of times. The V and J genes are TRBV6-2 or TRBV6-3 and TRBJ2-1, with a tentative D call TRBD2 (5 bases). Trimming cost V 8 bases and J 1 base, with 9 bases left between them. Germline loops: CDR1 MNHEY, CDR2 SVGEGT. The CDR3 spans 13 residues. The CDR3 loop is CASSWESYNEQFF. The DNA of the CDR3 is TGTGCCAGCTCTTGGGAGTCCTACAATGAGCAGTTCTTC.

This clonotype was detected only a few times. The CDR3 DNA follows: TGTGCCAGCAGTTTTGAGGGATTGGGGACCTACGAGCAGTACTTC. This encodes CASSFEGLGTYEQYF. The chain couples TRBV12-3 or TRBV12-4 to TRBJ2-7; tentatively, D is TRBD2 (5 bases). CDR3 length equals 15 residues. Deletions cut 3 bases from V and 2 bases from J, with 14 bases between.

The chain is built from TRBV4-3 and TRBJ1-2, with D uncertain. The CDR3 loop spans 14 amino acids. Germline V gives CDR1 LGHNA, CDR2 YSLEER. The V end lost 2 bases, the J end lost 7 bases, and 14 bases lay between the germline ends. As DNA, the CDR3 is TGCGCCAGCAGCCAAATTACAGAGGGTGGTGGCTACACCTTC. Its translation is CASSQITEGGGYTF.

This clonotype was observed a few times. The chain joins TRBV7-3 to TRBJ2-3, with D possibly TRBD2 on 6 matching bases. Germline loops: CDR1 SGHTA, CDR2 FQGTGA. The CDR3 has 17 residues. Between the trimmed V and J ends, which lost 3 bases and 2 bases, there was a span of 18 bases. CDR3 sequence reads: CASSLVGPGEPTDTQYF. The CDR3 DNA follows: TGTGCCAGCAGCTTGGTGGGGCCGGGGGAGCCCACAGATACGCAGTATTTT.

The chain's CDR3 is CASSQDQAGGTEAFF. CDR3 coding DNA: TGCGCCAGCAGCCAAGATCAGGCCGGGGGGACTGAAGCTTTCTTT. The genes are TRBV4-1 and TRBJ1-1, with D possibly being TRBD1 (5 bases). From germline, CDR1 is MGHRA and CDR2 YSYEKL. The CDR3 runs to 15 residues. Deletions cut 0 bases from V and 5 bases from J, with 13 bases between.